The rows below give T cell receptor beta chains drawn from one sample of a study of cytomegalovirus exposure and HLA in healthy donors. Method: immunoSEQ multiplex PCR; TCRdb's copy keeps in-frame clones and lacks some. The table lists about 91,000 clones, approximately 86% of them singletons, with around a tenth in the top ten. Sequencing input: PBMCs. The receptors were sampled from a young man in good health and CMV-seropositive. Each CDR3 is given with its conserved first and last residue. The D gene is left open where the match is weak. Expanded clones are given a class, and other clones once, few, many or no size at all.

abundance	v_gene	j_gene	d_gene	CDR3nt	CDR3aa
-	TRBV6-6	TRBJ2-1	TRBD2	TGTGCCAGCAGCCCCCCGGGACTAGCCTTTTACAATGAGCAGTTCTTC	CASSPPGLAFYNEQFF
-	TRBV5-1	TRBJ1-2	TRBD1	TGCGCCAGCAGCTTGGGGGACAGAAACTATGGCTACACCTTC	CASSLGDRNYGYTF
few	TRBV2	TRBJ2-7	-	TGTGCCAGCAGTGAATGGGTCCTTGGCGGTTCCTACGAGCAGTACTTC	CASSEWVLGGSYEQYF
-	TRBV7-8	TRBJ2-5	-	TGTGCCAGCAGCCCATCGTCAGGCCAAGAGACCCAGTACTTC	CASSPSSGQETQYF
-	TRBV28	TRBJ1-1	TRBD1	TGTGCCAGCAGTTTATGGGACAGGGAAGCTTTCTTT	CASSLWDREAFF
-	TRBV4-1	TRBJ1-2	-	TGCGCCAGCAGCCAAGACTCCTTCTATGGCTACACCTTC	CASSQDSFYGYTF
-	TRBV27	TRBJ2-7	-	TGTGCCAGCACAGGCAGCGGGTCCTGCGAGCAGTACTTC	CASTGSGSCEQYF
-	TRBV29-1	TRBJ1-2	-	TGCAGCGTTGCAGGGAACAACTATGGCTACACCTTC	CSVAGNNYGYTF
-	TRBV27	TRBJ2-3	TRBD2	TGTGCCAGCAGCCCCGGCCTAGCGGGCACAGATACGCAGTATTTT	CASSPGLAGTDTQYF
-	TRBV2	TRBJ2-7	TRBD2	TGTGCCAGCAGTGATGGGGAGGGCTACGAGCAGTACTTC	CASSDGEGYEQYF
-	TRBV10-3	TRBJ2-7	TRBD1	TGTGCCATCAGTGGGACAGGGATGAACGACGAGCAGTACTTC	CAISGTGMNDEQYF
-	TRBV27	TRBJ2-2	TRBD2	TGTGCCAGCAGTTCCTCGTGGGTGGTAGCGGGAGCGAACACCGGGGAGCTGTTTTTT	CASSSSWVVAGANTGELFF
-	TRBV7-2	TRBJ2-7	-	TGTGCCAGCAGCTTAGCGCCAGCCCAGGGAAATGAGCAGTACTTC	CASSLAPAQGNEQYF
-	TRBV5-4	TRBJ2-2	TRBD2	TGTGCCAGCAGTCAGACTAGCGGTAACACCGGGGAGCTGTTTTTT	CASSQTSGNTGELFF
-	TRBV21-1	TRBJ1-4	-	TGTGCCAGCAGCAAAGAGGGGGCAGGGGGCTTGACTAATGAAAAACTGTTTTTT	CASSKEGAGGLTNEKLFF
-	TRBV14	TRBJ2-1	-	TGTGCCAGCAGCCAAGATTGGACAGCCGACAATGAGCAGTTCTTC	CASSQDWTADNEQFF
-	TRBV11-2	TRBJ1-1	-	TGTGCCAGCAGCAGCACAGGGATTACTGAAGCTTTCTTT	CASSSTGITEAFF
-	TRBV4-1	TRBJ2-1	-	TGCGCCAGCAGCCAAGATCAGGGTTCGAGTGTGTTCTTC	CASSQDQGSSVFF
few	TRBV30	TRBJ1-2	TRBD1	TGTGCCCAAGGACAGGGGAACTATGGCTACACCTTC	CAQGQGNYGYTF
-	TRBV28	TRBJ1-2	TRBD1	TGTGCCAGCAGTTTCACAGGGGGCAATGGCTACACCTTC	CASSFTGGNGYTF
few	TRBV20-1	TRBJ2-1	TRBD2	TGCAGTGCCCGACGGGGGGTTGAGCAGTTCTTC	CSARRGVEQFF
-	TRBV7-3	TRBJ2-5	-	TGTGCCAGCAGCTTCCAGTCAGGGGCCCGAGAGACCCAGTACTTC	CASSFQSGARETQYF
-	TRBV10-3	TRBJ2-1	TRBD2	TGTGCCATCAGTGAGTCCAGGGACGGCGGGAGCTCCTACAATGAGCAGTTCTTC	CAISESRDGGSSYNEQFF
-	TRBV19	TRBJ2-2	-	TGTGCCAGTAGTGAACAGACGAACACCGGGGAGCTGTTTTTT	CASSEQTNTGELFF
-	TRBV4-1	TRBJ2-5	TRBD2	TGCGCCAGCAGCCACGTCACTAGCGTCCAAGAGACCCAGTACTTC	CASSHVTSVQETQYF
-	TRBV14	TRBJ2-3	-	TGTGCCAGCAGCCGAATCGGAACGGGTAGCACAGATACGCAGTATTTT	CASSRIGTGSTDTQYF
-	TRBV27	TRBJ2-7	TRBD1	TGTGCCAGCAGTTTCGGCGGGACAGGGGGTTACGAGCAGTACTTC	CASSFGGTGGYEQYF
-	TRBV28	TRBJ1-2	TRBD1	TGTGCCAGCAGTTTACTGACAGGGCTTGGCTACACCTTC	CASSLLTGLGYTF
-	TRBV7-9	TRBJ2-2	TRBD2	TGTGCCAGCAGCTTAGCACTAGCGGATTACACCGGGGAGCTGTTTTTT	CASSLALADYTGELFF
once	TRBV5-1	TRBJ2-1	-	TGCGCCAGCACCCTTATCAGCTCCTACAATGAGCAGTTCTTC	CASTLISSYNEQFF
-	TRBV7-9	TRBJ1-1	TRBD1	TGTGCCAGCAGCTTAGACGGGACAGGCACGAACACTGAAGCTTTCTTT	CASSLDGTGTNTEAFF
few	TRBV11-1	TRBJ1-1	TRBD1	TGTGCCAGCAGCAGAGGACAGGTTGGCACTGAAGCTTTCTTT	CASSRGQVGTEAFF
-	TRBV19	TRBJ1-2	TRBD1	TGTGCCAGTAGTAGACGACAGGGGGCTAACTATGGCTACACCTTC	CASSRRQGANYGYTF
-	TRBV27	TRBJ2-7	-	TGTGCCAGCAGTTTGACGGGTACCTACGAGCAGTACTTC	CASSLTGTYEQYF
once	TRBV5-6	TRBJ2-7	TRBD2	TGTGCCAGCAGCTTGGCGCCCACTGGCGGGAGTTACGAGCAGTACTTC	CASSLAPTGGSYEQYF
-	TRBV11-2	TRBJ1-4	-	TGTGCCAGCAGCTTTGGGAGTCTCGGCGAAAAACTGTTTTTT	CASSFGSLGEKLFF
-	TRBV6-1	TRBJ2-7	-	TGTGCCAGCAGTGAAGCGCTAGGGGGAGTTCCGTCCTACGAGCAGTACTTC	CASSEALGGVPSYEQYF
-	TRBV7-9	TRBJ1-1	TRBD1	TGTGCCAGCAGCGAGTACCGGGACAGGGGGAACACTGAAGCTTTCTTT	CASSEYRDRGNTEAFF
-	TRBV7-9	TRBJ1-6	-	TGTGCCAGCAGCTTAGAGGGGGGGGATTCACCCCTCCACTTT	CASSLEGGDSPLHF
-	TRBV5-1	TRBJ1-4	-	TGCGCCAGCAGCGAGGGGAGAGGGGGTGGTGAAAAACTGTTTTTT	CASSEGRGGGEKLFF
-	TRBV10-1	TRBJ2-7	TRBD1	TGCGCCAGCAGTGACCCGGGACAGGGGGTTAACGAGCAGTACTTC	CASSDPGQGVNEQYF